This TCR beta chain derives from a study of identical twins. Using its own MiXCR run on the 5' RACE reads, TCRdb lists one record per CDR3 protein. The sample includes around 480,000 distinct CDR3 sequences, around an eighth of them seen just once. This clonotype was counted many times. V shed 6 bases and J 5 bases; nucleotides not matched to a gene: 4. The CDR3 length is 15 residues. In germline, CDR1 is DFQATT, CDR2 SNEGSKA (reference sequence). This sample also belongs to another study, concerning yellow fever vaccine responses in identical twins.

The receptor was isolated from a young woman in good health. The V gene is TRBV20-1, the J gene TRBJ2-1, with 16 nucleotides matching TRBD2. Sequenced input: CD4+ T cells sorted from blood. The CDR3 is CSAGTSGRADNEQFF. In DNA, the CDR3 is TGCAGTGCGGGGACTAGCGGGAGGGCCGACAATGAGCAGTTCTTC.